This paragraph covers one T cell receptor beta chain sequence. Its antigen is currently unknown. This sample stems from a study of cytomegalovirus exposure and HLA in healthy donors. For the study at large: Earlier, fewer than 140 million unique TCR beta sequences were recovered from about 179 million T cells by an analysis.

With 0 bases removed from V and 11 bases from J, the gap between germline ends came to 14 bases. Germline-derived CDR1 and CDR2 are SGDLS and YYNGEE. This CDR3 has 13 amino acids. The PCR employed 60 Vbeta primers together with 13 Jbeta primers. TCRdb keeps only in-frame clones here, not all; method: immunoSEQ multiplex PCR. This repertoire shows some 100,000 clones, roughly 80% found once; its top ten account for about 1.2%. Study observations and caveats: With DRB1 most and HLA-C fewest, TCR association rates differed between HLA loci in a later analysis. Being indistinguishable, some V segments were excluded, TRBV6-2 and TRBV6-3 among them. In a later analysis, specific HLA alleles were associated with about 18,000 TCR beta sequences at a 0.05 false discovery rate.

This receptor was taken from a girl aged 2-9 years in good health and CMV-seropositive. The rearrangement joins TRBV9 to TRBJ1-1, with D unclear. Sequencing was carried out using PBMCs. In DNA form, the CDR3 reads TGTGCCAGCAGCGTAGCTCCCCCGAACCAGGCTTTCTTT. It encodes CASSVAPPNQAFF. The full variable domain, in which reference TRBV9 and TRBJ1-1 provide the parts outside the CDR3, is DSGVTQTPKHLITATGQRVTLRCSPRSGDLSVYWYQQSLDQGLQFLIQYYNGEERAKGNILERFSAQQFPDLHSELNLSSLELGDSALYFCASSVAPPNQAFFGQGTRLTVV.